This T cell receptor beta chain is drawn from a study of blood T cell repertoires in COVID-19 (dated by TCRdb to 2018 to 2021). Study-wide context: Samples from collaborators originated in the United States, Italy and Spain and spanned both the acute and convalescent phases of COVID-19. The samples were drawn from two sources: the first 160 participants of the ongoing ImmuneRACE study, and 1,000 to 1,500 subjects contributed by 6 global collaborators. The material from the prospective study consisted of cDNA or gDNA derived from T cells, B-cell-depleted T cells, or PBMCs. Deeply sampled blood TCRbeta repertoires from subjects exposed to, actively infected with, or recovered from COVID-19 were included in the dataset. Sample metadata almost always included a de-identified subject ID, COVID-19 status, age in years and sex. The repertoires were released in a freely available public database intended as a resource for research on the immune response to SARS-CoV-2. HLA class I and class II types, where available, came from metadata supplied by the sample provider rather than from assay-based typing.

Another Seattle source contributed samples from volunteer blood donors who had recovered from COVID-19. Each collaborating institution followed its own protocols to collect whole blood in K2EDTA tubes. For TCRbeta analysis, collaborators shipped samples in one of three forms: frozen whole blood, isolated PBMCs, or DNA extracted from either of those sample types. The full study reports these points: The quantity of clinical and demographic metadata differed by source and by participant and was supplied without curation.

The immunoSEQ Assay, a bias-controlled multiplex PCR, was used to amplify TCRbeta CDR3 regions from genomic DNA. The source study handled its data this way. Within the assay, amplification of reference gene primers was used to estimate how many nucleated cells each sample contained. To quantify the absolute abundance of each unique TCRbeta CDR3 rearrangement, sequence reads were collapsed and filtered. For each sample, productive Simpson clonality was calculated as the square root of Simpson's diversity index over productive rearrangements. TCRdb stores this immuneACCESS table with in-frame sequences only. Part of the clones is absent; in the studies checked, under half of the shortfall reflects unresolved V genes, and no reason is known for the rest. V, J and clone size were drawn from that table, and D and trimming were deduced from the DNA. Recorded for this sample are 110,000 to 150,000 clones; 75% to 85% of them occurred a single time. Approximately 3.5% of the sample is in the top ten clones.

A note on this clone: Its recognized antigen is unknown. Base qualities are not provided; no much larger clone lies one nucleotide away.

From its cysteine to its phenylalanine, the CDR3 spans 14 amino acids. The sequence is cut down to CDR3 DNA, 42 bases in frame from base 1. V was cut back by 3 bases and J by 9 bases, leaving a gap of 15 bases between them. The germline V gene (reference sequence) sets CDR1 to LNHDA and CDR2 to SQIVND. The chain couples TRBV19 to TRBJ2-1; a confident D gene designation cannot be given. The sample comprised peripheral blood. This TCR came from a man in his sixties or seventies who had recovered from COVID-19. The sequence in DNA is TGTGCCAGTAGTATGCTAGTTGTTATGGGTGAGCAGTTCTTC. It is translated as CASSMLVVMGEQFF. Extended through the reference TRBV19 and TRBJ2-1 proteins, this CDR3 yields the full variable domain: DGGITQSPKYLFRKEGQNVTLSCEQNLNHDAMYWYRQDPGQGLRLIYYSQIVNDFQKGDIAEGYSVSREKKESFPLTVTSAQKNPTAFYLCASSMLVVMGEQFFGPGTRLTVL.